Presented here are 22 T cell receptor beta chains from one specimen sequenced in a study of somatic mutations in cytotoxic T cells in rheumatoid arthritis. Assay used: immunoSEQ multiplex PCR; TCRdb lists only in-frame clones, some missing. The table has over 15,000 clones, about three quarters seen once. Material for sequencing was CD8+ T cells sorted from blood. The receptors stem from an adult with rheumatoid arthritis.

The chain uses TRBV5-1 and TRBJ2-7, with D tentatively TRBD1 (5 bases). Trimming cost V 3 bases and J 5 bases, with 12 bases left between them. CDR3 length equals 13 residues. Germline V gene lookup returns CDR1 SGHRS and CDR2 YFSETQ. In DNA form, the CDR3 reads TGCGCCAGCAGCTCCACGGACATACACGAGCAGTACTTC. Its translation is CASSSTDIHEQYF.

This clone was seen just once. The chain joins TRBV6-6 to TRBJ2-5, with no clear D. TRBJ2-7 matches the DNA end more closely, so the J call is doubtful. CDR1 is MNHNY, CDR2 SVGAGI, per germline (reference sequence). This CDR3 comprises 11 residues. The DNA for the CDR3 is TGTGCCAGCAGTTCCCACTACGAGCAGTACTTC. This sequence encodes CASSSHYEQYF.

A note on this clone: Within the sample, other DNA sequences also encode this same CDR3. The chain links TRBV5-5 to TRBJ1-1; D gene unclear. This CDR3 has 15 amino acids. V was clipped by 5 bases and J by 0 bases, with 14 bases between them. The germline gives CDR1 SGHKS, CDR2 YYEKEE (reference sequence). CDR3 in amino acids: CASSLDGLMNTEAFF. DNA of the CDR3: TGTGCCAGCAGTCTGGACGGACTCATGAACACTGAAGCTTTCTTT.

The rearrangement joins TRBV11-2 to TRBJ1-2; weak D call: TRBD1 (6 bases). CDR1 and CDR2 from the germline V gene are SGHAT and FQNNGV. The CDR3 extends over 15 amino acids. Deletions cut 1 base from V and 7 bases from J, with 16 bases between. CDR3 region: CASSLGFAGAGGYTF. The CDR3 nucleotides are TGTGCCAGCAGCTTAGGGTTCGCGGGGGCGGGTGGCTACACCTTC.

This rearrangement joins TRBV27 to TRBJ2-3; TRBD2 matches 10 bases. Germline V lookup: CDR1 MNHEY, CDR2 SMNVEV (reference sequence). CDR3 size: 16 residues. The ends lost 1 base at V and 8 bases at J; junction bases unmatched: 9. CDR3 DNA: TGTGCCAGCAGTTTATACCTAGCGGGGGCGGACGGTACGCAGTATTTT. Translated: CASSLYLAGADGTQYF.

The V and J genes are TRBV9 and TRBJ2-2; 7 bases fit TRBD2. The CDR3 contains 16 residues. V dropped 1 base and J dropped 3; count of bases not matched to a gene: 6. Looked up from germline, CDR1 is SGDLS and CDR2 is YYNGEE. This CDR3 reads CASSVNVAGDTGELFF. The CDR3 DNA follows: TGTGCCAGCAGCGTAAATGTTGCGGGGGACACCGGGGAGCTGTTTTTT.

The J gene is TRBJ1-2, the V gene TRBV6-4, with D maybe TRBD1 (5 bases). Germline-derived CDR1 and CDR2 are MRHNA and SNTAGT. The CDR3 is 12 residues long. V was pared by 5 bases and J by 7 bases, with 11 bases between. The CDR3: CASSSQGSGYTF. In DNA form, the CDR3 reads TGTGCCAGCAGTTCTCAGGGCTCTGGCTACACCTTC.

This clone was observed a handful of times. The chain couples TRBV27 to TRBJ2-2; D is unclear. The V gene lost 0 bases and the J gene lost 8 bases, with 1 base spanning the gap. CDR3 length: 11 residues. In germline, CDR1 is MNHEY, CDR2 SMNVEV (reference sequence). The CDR3 here is CASSLSGELFF. CDR3 coding DNA: TGTGCCAGCAGTTTATCAGGGGAGCTGTTTTTT.

V usage is TRBV30 and J usage is TRBJ2-2; D unresolved. The V and J ends lost 0 bases and 4 bases respectively, with 9 bases between them. The CDR3 spans 14 residues. CDR1 is GTSNPN and CDR2 is SVGIG in the germline V gene (reference sequence). CDR3 coding DNA: TGTGCCTGGAGTGTACTGAATCCCACCGGGGAGCTGTTTTTT. As protein: CAWSVLNPTGELFF.

With respect to this clone: Other DNA variants within this sample encode the same CDR3. The chain employs TRBV7-9 and TRBJ2-7; D is possibly TRBD1 (5 bases). Germline V lookup: CDR1 SEHNR, CDR2 FQNEAQ (reference sequence). CDR3 length equals 12 residues. Trimming removed 5 bases at V and 4 bases at J, with 9 bases between. The chain's CDR3 is CASSSQGYEQYF. The DNA for the CDR3 is TGTGCCAGCAGCAGTCAGGGATACGAGCAGTACTTC.

This chain links TRBV25-1 with TRBJ1-1; tentatively, D is TRBD1 (6 bases). Germline lookup yields CDR1 MGHDK and CDR2 SYGVNS. This CDR3 spans 14 amino acids. Trimming took off 3 bases at V and 0 bases at J, with 8 bases between the two ends. Here the CDR3 DNA reads TGTGCCAGCAGTGAGGGACACATGAACACTGAAGCTTTCTTT. Protein product: CASSEGHMNTEAFF.

The chain carries TRBV7-9 and TRBJ1-3, with D unresolved. This CDR3 comprises 13 residues. The germline CDR1 and CDR2 sequences are SEHNR and FQNEAQ (reference sequence). The ends were cut back, 6 bases at V and 7 bases at J, with 13 bases in the middle. The CDR3, as DNA: TGTGCCAGCAGAACCTTGGTGGAGAACACCATATATTTT. Amino acids: CASRTLVENTIYF.

The J gene is TRBJ2-2, the V gene TRBV12-5; possible D gene TRBD2, 6 bases. The germline V gene has CDR1 LGHNT and CDR2 FRNRAP. This CDR3 contains 17 residues. The V end lost 4 bases, the J end lost 0 bases, and 15 bases lay between the germline ends. The CDR3 DNA reads TGTGCTAGTGGTTACCCGTCGGGGGTACCGAACACCGGGGAGCTGTTTTTT. Its protein is CASGYPSGVPNTGELFF.

V gene TRBV7-9 combines with J gene TRBJ2-1, with D unresolved. The CDR3 spans 13 residues. With 2 bases removed from V and 9 bases from J, the gap between germline ends came to 11 bases. CDR1 SEHNR and CDR2 FQNEAQ come from the germline V gene (reference sequence). The CDR3 DNA is TGTGCCAGCAGCTTACCATCCAACCTTGAGCAGTTCTTC. It translates to CASSLPSNLEQFF.

This chain links TRBV6-4 with TRBJ2-5; D is uncertain. The CDR3 spans 13 residues. Per germline, CDR1 MRHNA and CDR2 SNTAGT. Trimming removed 3 bases from V and 4 bases from J, with 9 bases in between. This CDR3 is CASSEGLRETQYF. The CDR3 DNA reads as TGTGCCAGCAGTGAGGGCCTAAGAGAGACCCAGTACTTC.

The chain is built from TRBV7-9 and TRBJ1-5; D is uncertain. Germline V gene data show CDR1 as SEHNR and CDR2 as FQNEAQ (reference sequence). Trimming shortened V by 5 bases and J by 9 bases, and 11 bases separated the two germline ends. The CDR3 runs 12 residues. As DNA, the CDR3 is TGTGCCAGCAGCCTGGAAGGCGCGCCCCAGCATTTT. Its protein is CASSLEGAPQHF.

CDR3 in DNA: TGCAGTGCTAGCGGCCCGGGAGAGCAGTACTTC. It codes for CSASGPGEQYF. This chain joins TRBV20-1 and TRBJ2-7, with D possibly TRBD2 on 5 matching bases. The CDR3 has 11 amino acids. Germline values: CDR1 DFQATT, CDR2 SNEGSKA (reference sequence). V shed 3 bases and J shed 7 bases, with 10 bases lying between them.

J is TRBJ2-7 and V is TRBV5-1, with 7 bases fitting TRBD1. V shed 4 bases, J shed 2 bases, and the junction held 9 bases outside the gene matches. The germline V gene has CDR1 SGHRS and CDR2 YFSETQ. CDR3 length: 15 residues. The CDR3 bases are TGCGCCAGCAGCGTCAACAGGGGAAGTGCCTACGAGCAGTACTTC. It codes for CASSVNRGSAYEQYF.

This clone has only one observation. This chain links TRBV7-6 with TRBJ2-1; possible D gene TRBD2, 6 bases. Per germline, CDR1 SGHVS and CDR2 FNYEAQ. Deletions cut 4 bases from V and 5 bases from J, with 21 bases between. The CDR3 consists of 17 residues. CDR3 in DNA: TGTGCCAGCAGCTCCCCATCCGGGGGACGAAACAACAATGAGCAGTTCTTC. Amino acids: CASSSPSGGRNNNEQFF.

This clone was detected a few times. The V and J genes are TRBV28 and TRBJ1-3; D perhaps matches TRBD1 (6 bases). The CDR3 is made up of 14 amino acids. The germline V gene encodes CDR1 MDHEN and CDR2 SYDVKM. V lost 5 bases and J 1 base, leaving 9 bases between the germline ends. The CDR3 is CASSRTVSGNTIYF. Here the CDR3 DNA reads TGTGCCAGCAGTCGGACAGTTTCTGGAAACACCATATATTTT.

This chain joins TRBV29-1 and TRBJ2-1; 7 bases match TRBD2. Germline loops: CDR1 SQVTM, CDR2 ANQGSEA. The CDR3 runs to 13 residues. The V and J ends lost 5 bases and 4 bases, in that order; junction bases with no gene match: 5. The CDR3 region has the DNA TGCAGCGTTCCCGGGGGGTCTTACAATGAGCAGTTCTTC. Amino acids: CSVPGGSYNEQFF.

This clone was recorded once. V gene TRBV7-9 combines with J gene TRBJ2-1, with D possibly called TRBD1 or TRBD2 (5 bases each). Trimming removed 7 bases at V and 4 bases at J, with 23 bases between. This CDR3 region has 17 residues. CDR1 is SEHNR and CDR2 is FQNEAQ in the germline V gene (reference sequence). The CDR3, as DNA: TGTGCCAGCACCCCAGGGTGGGGAGAGGGGCCATACAATGAGCAGTTCTTC. Amino acid sequence: CASTPGWGEGPYNEQFF.